A single sample is the source of the 32 T cell receptor beta chains below, sequenced in a study of T cells in Graves' hyperthyroidism and ophthalmopathy. TCR beta CDR3 sequences were amplified from RNA transcripts. HTBI primers were the set used in a first-round RT-PCR of the TCR CDR3. One entry per CDR3 protein results from TCRdb running MiXCR on the multiplex PCR reads. This table holds about 640,000 distinct CDR3 sequences, around 21% found once. Sequencing used blood. The receptor source for this set is a young man with Graves' ophthalmopathy.

This clonotype was found many times. V usage is TRBV10-3 and J usage is TRBJ2-3; D is unresolved. The germline V gene has CDR1 ENHRY and CDR2 SYGVKD. The CDR3 is 11 residues long. V was shortened by 4 bases and J by 6 bases, with 5 bases between the two germline ends. CDR3 coding DNA: TGTGCCATCAGTGCGTCGGATACGCAGTATTTT. It encodes CAISASDTQYF.

This clonotype appeared a few times. This chain joins TRBV3-1 and TRBJ1-5, with D perhaps TRBD1 (6 bases). Germline CDR1 LGHDT, CDR2 YNNKEL (reference sequence). The CDR3 is 15 amino acids. The germline V and J ends were trimmed by 4 bases and 1 base, with 11 bases remaining between them. The CDR3, as DNA: TGTGCCAGCAGCCTCCAACAGGGCAGCAATCAGCCCCAGCATTTT. It specifies CASSLQQGSNQPQHF. The variable domain in full, with the rest retrieved from reference TRBV3-1 and TRBJ1-5, is DTAVSQTPKYLVTQMGNDKSIKCEQNLGHDTMYWYKQDSKKFLKIMFSYNNKELIINETVPNRFSPKSPDKAHLNLHINSLELGDSAVYFCASSLQQGSNQPQHFGDGTRLSIL.

This clonotype has ten or more counts. This chain uses TRBV7-8 with TRBJ2-5, with 7 positions matching TRBD2. The germline V gene has CDR1 SGHVS and CDR2 FQNEAQ. This CDR3 is built from 15 residues. After removal of 7 bases from V and 0 bases from J, the junction contained 8 bases not matched to a gene. This CDR3 is CASTRWGGYQETQYF. The CDR3 DNA reads as TGTGCCAGCACTCGATGGGGAGGGTACCAAGAGACCCAGTACTTC.

The rearrangement links TRBV19 to TRBJ1-5; 9 bases agree with TRBD1. The CDR3 length is 18 residues. With V trimmed by 3 bases and J by 4 bases, 13 bases remained unmatched. In germline, CDR1 is LNHDA, CDR2 SQIVND (reference sequence). DNA of the CDR3: TGTGCCAGTAGTATTGGGTCCCGGGACAGGGTGAGGAATCAGCCCCAGCATTTT. As protein: CASSIGSRDRVRNQPQHF.

V gene TRBV5-6 combines with J gene TRBJ2-1; 11 bases match TRBD2. J lost 0 bases, V lost 5 bases, and 7 bases had no gene match. Per germline, CDR1 SGHDT and CDR2 YYEEEE. The CDR3 length is 17 residues. CDR3 loop: CASRLLAGGSSYNEQFF. DNA of the CDR3: TGTGCCAGCAGACTTCTAGCGGGAGGAAGCTCCTACAATGAGCAGTTCTTC.

This clonotype was counted a few times. V usage is TRBV28 and J usage is TRBJ2-1; 11 nucleotides match TRBD2. Germline CDR1 reads MDHEN; CDR2 reads SYDVKM. The CDR3 runs to 17 residues. V shed 4 bases and J 0 bases; nucleotides not matched to a gene: 5. The CDR3 reads CASSSPLAGASYNEQFF. The CDR3 region has the DNA TGTGCCAGCAGTTCCCCACTAGCGGGAGCCTCCTACAATGAGCAGTTCTTC.

This clonotype was found many times. Here the CDR3 reads CASSRPGTGANTEAFF. The CDR3 region has the DNA TGTGCCAGCAGCCGTCCCGGGACGGGAGCGAACACTGAAGCTTTCTTT. The chain is built from TRBV3-1 and TRBJ1-1, with D possibly matching TRBD1 (5 bases). Germline CDR1 LGHDT, CDR2 YNNKEL (reference sequence). The CDR3 covers 16 residues. Between the trimmed V and J ends, which lost 4 bases and 1 base, there was a span of 16 bases. Filled out from reference TRBV3-1 and TRBJ1-1, the complete variable domain reads DTAVSQTPKYLVTQMGNDKSIKCEQNLGHDTMYWYKQDSKKFLKIMFSYNNKELIINETVPNRFSPKSPDKAHLNLHINSLELGDSAVYFCASSRPGTGANTEAFFGQGTRLTVV.

This clonotype was seen a single time. A much larger clone is a single base away; this may be a read error. V gene TRBV6-1 combines with J gene TRBJ2-7; maybe TRBD2 (6 bases). The CDR3 is 14 amino acids. Germline CDR1 reads MNHNS; CDR2 reads SASEGT. CDR3 DNA sequence: TGTGCCAGCAGTCCCGGTCGCGGGGCCTACGGGCAGTACTTC. It is translated as CASSPGRGAYGQYF.

This chain joins TRBV19 and TRBJ1-1; D gene ambiguous. Per the germline V gene, CDR1 is LNHDA and CDR2 is SQIVND (reference sequence). The CDR3 extends over 13 amino acids. The ends were cut back, 3 bases at V and 2 bases at J, with 7 bases in the middle. This CDR3 is CASSMEGNTEAFF. The CDR3 coding sequence is TGTGCCAGTAGTATGGAGGGAAACACTGAAGCTTTCTTT.

CDR3 nucleotide sequence: TGTGCCAGCTCACCCTCGATGTCTGGGGCCAACGTCCTGACTTTC. Amino acid sequence: CASSPSMSGANVLTF. This chain uses TRBV18 with TRBJ2-6; D is ambiguous. Trimming removed 3 bases at V and 1 base at J, with 7 bases between. The germline V gene encodes CDR1 KGHSH and CDR2 LQKENI. This CDR3 is built from 15 residues.

This clonotype occurred a few times. The chain has TRBV2 and TRBJ2-2, with 9 bases matching TRBD2. V lost 5 bases and J lost 4; bases outside the gene matches: 8. Germline V CDR1 and CDR2: SNHLY, FYNNEI. The CDR3 is 16 residues long. CDR3 DNA sequence: TGTGCCAGCAGTCTAGGAGCGGGAGGTACCACCGGGGAGCTGTTTTTT. Translating gives CASSLGAGGTTGELFF. The variable domain in full, with the rest retrieved from reference TRBV2 and TRBJ2-2, is EPEVTQTPSHQVTQMGQEVILRCVPISNHLYFYWYRQILGQKVEFLVSFYNNEISEKSEIFDDQFSVERPDGSNFTLKIRSTKLEDSAMYFCASSLGAGGTTGELFFGEGSRLTVL.

This chain uses TRBV12-3 or TRBV12-4 with TRBJ1-5; D remains unclear. V lost 9 bases and J 4 bases, leaving 13 bases between the germline ends. This CDR3 is built from 13 residues. This CDR3 reads CASCPGPNQPQHF. The CDR3 nucleotides are TGTGCCAGTTGCCCAGGACCGAATCAGCCCCAGCATTTT.

This clonotype was counted many times. The chain employs TRBV12-3 or TRBV12-4 and TRBJ1-2; D unclear. The CDR3 runs 12 residues. V was pared by 6 bases and J by 8 bases, with 13 bases between. The chain's CDR3 is CASRSDTFGYTF. The CDR3 DNA is TGTGCCAGCAGGAGTGACACCTTCGGCTACACCTTC.

This clonotype was counted ten times or more. The chain carries TRBV6-2 or TRBV6-3 and TRBJ2-3; D is unclear. The V gene's germline CDR1 is MNHEY and CDR2 SVGEGT. This CDR3 has 15 amino acids. Between the trimmed V and J ends, which lost 4 bases and 3 bases, there was a span of 14 bases. For the CDR3, the DNA is TGTGCCAGCAGTTCCCTGGGCCTGAGTACAGATACGCAGTATTTT. Translation gives CASSSLGLSTDTQYF.

This chain joins TRBV19 and TRBJ2-7; 8 positions agree with TRBD2. CDR3 length: 17 amino acids. Per germline, CDR1 LNHDA and CDR2 SQIVND (reference sequence). The trim removed 4 bases at V and 5 bases at J, leaving 16 bases unmatched. DNA of the CDR3: TGTGCCAGTAGTACCAAGGCGGGACTAGTAGTCGGGAACGAGCAGTACTTC. This translates into CASSTKAGLVVGNEQYF.

V usage is TRBV20-1 and J usage is TRBJ1-2; 10 bases are shared with TRBD1. There are 13 residues in the CDR3. Germline V CDR1 and CDR2: DFQATT, SNEGSKA (reference sequence). Losses at the gene ends were 1 base for V and 8 bases for J; bases not matched to a gene: 4. The CDR3 here is CSARVDRGFGYTF. DNA of the CDR3: TGCAGTGCTAGAGTGGACAGGGGGTTCGGCTACACCTTC.

This clonotype was counted many times. The chain joins TRBV12-3 or TRBV12-4 to TRBJ2-7, with a possible D match to TRBD2 (5 bases). V was trimmed by 6 bases and J by 4 bases, leaving 10 bases between them. CDR3 length equals 12 residues. CDR3 sequence reads: CASSSGLYEQYF. The CDR3 nucleotides read TGTGCCAGCAGCTCCGGACTGTACGAGCAGTACTTC.

The chain recombines TRBV7-2 with TRBJ1-1; no definite D call. This CDR3 spans 15 amino acids. The V gene lost 6 bases and the J gene lost 1 base, with 15 bases spanning the gap. The germline gives CDR1 SGHTA, CDR2 FQGNSA. The CDR3 DNA reads as TGTGCCAGCAGTCCGATGGCAGGAAAGAACACTGAAGCTTTCTTT. It is translated as CASSPMAGKNTEAFF.

The chain carries TRBV14 and TRBJ1-1; D remains unclear. V lost 1 base, J lost 11 bases, and 14 bases lay in between. Germline CDR1 reads SGHDN; CDR2 reads FVKESK. CDR3 length: 13 residues. The CDR3 sequence: CASSQGGSYRAFF. DNA for the CDR3: TGTGCCAGCAGCCAAGGCGGCAGCTATAGGGCTTTCTTT.

The genes are TRBV10-3 and TRBJ2-7; 15 bases match TRBD2. Looked up from germline, CDR1 is ENHRY and CDR2 is SYGVKD. The CDR3 contains 17 residues. With V trimmed by 10 bases and J by 1 base, 11 bases remained unmatched. Here the CDR3 reads CATAPGTSGRKSYEQYF. The CDR3 DNA sequence: TGTGCCACTGCCCCGGGGACTAGCGGGAGGAAATCCTACGAGCAGTACTTC.

This rearrangement joins TRBV10-2 to TRBJ1-3; 7 positions agree with TRBD1. The germline V gene encodes CDR1 WSHSY and CDR2 SAAADI. CDR3 length: 14 amino acids. Germline trimming cut 2 bases from V and 8 bases from J; bases unmatched to any gene: 6. The CDR3 sequence is CASSEQRGRDTIYF. The CDR3 DNA sequence: TGCGCCAGCAGTGAGCAGAGGGGGCGAGACACCATATATTTT.

V is TRBV11-2 and J is TRBJ2-4, with D perhaps TRBD1 or TRBD2 (6 bases each). Germline values: CDR1 SGHAT, CDR2 FQNNGV. The CDR3 has 13 amino acids. V was shortened by 1 base and J by 14 bases, with 15 bases between the two germline ends. The CDR3 region has the DNA TGTGCCAGCAGCTTAGGCCCCGGGGGCGACGAGTACTTC. Translated, it gives CASSLGPGGDEYF.

This clonotype showed up just a few times. The genes are TRBV13 and TRBJ2-7, with 10 bases fitting TRBD2. The CDR3 length is 17 residues. The V and J ends lost 5 bases and 0 bases, in that order; junction bases with no gene match: 10. Looked up from germline, CDR1 is PRHDT and CDR2 is FYEKMQ (reference sequence). Here the CDR3 DNA reads TGTGCCAGCAGCAGCCCTAGCGGGAGTTCCAACTCCTACGAGCAGTACTTC. This sequence encodes CASSSPSGSSNSYEQYF.

This clonotype appeared many times. The chain carries TRBV5-1 and TRBJ2-7; 7 bases line up with TRBD2. V lost 4 bases, J lost 0 bases, and 10 bases stayed unmatched. Germline values: CDR1 SGHRS, CDR2 YFSETQ. The CDR3 is 16 residues long. In DNA form, the CDR3 reads TGCGCCAGCAGCCCCGGGGGAGGGCTAAGCTCCTACGAGCAGTACTTC. Protein: CASSPGGGLSSYEQYF.

The rearrangement links TRBV3-1 to TRBJ2-1; the D is unclear. The V end lost 0 bases, the J end lost 10 bases, and 13 bases lay between the germline ends. The germline gives CDR1 LGHDT, CDR2 YNNKEL (reference sequence). The CDR3 consists of 14 residues. The CDR3 region has the DNA TGTGCCAGCAGCCAAGATCCACCCCCCGGGGAGCAGTTCTTC. It codes for CASSQDPPPGEQFF.

The rearrangement joins TRBV6-1 to TRBJ2-7, with D possibly TRBD1 on 6 matching bases. CDR3 length: 15 residues. V was shortened by 1 base and J by 1 base, with 11 bases between the two germline ends. CDR1 and CDR2 from the germline V gene are MNHNS and SASEGT. In DNA, the CDR3 is TGTGCCAGCAGTGAAGGTTCAGGGGCGTCCTACGAGCAGTACTTC. Its translation: CASSEGSGASYEQYF.

The chain is built from TRBV30 and TRBJ2-3; D is uncertain. Trimming shortened V by 2 bases and J by 0 bases, and 12 bases separated the two germline ends. The germline V gene encodes CDR1 GTSNPN and CDR2 SVGIG (reference sequence). The length of the CDR3 is 15 residues. CDR3 DNA: TGTGCCTGGAGTAGAAGCGTGACGAGCACAGATACGCAGTATTTT. This gives the protein CAWSRSVTSTDTQYF. Combining the CDR3 with reference TRBV30 and TRBJ2-3 gives the whole variable domain SQTIHQWPATLVQPVGSPLSLECTVEGTSNPNLYWYRQAAGRGLQLLFYSVGIGQISSEVPQNLSASRPQDRQFILSSKKLLLSDSGFYLCAWSRSVTSTDTQYFGPGTRLTVL.

The CDR3 loop reads CASSDPGSGSSNEQFF. CDR3 bases: TGTGCCAGCAGCGATCCGGGTAGCGGGAGTTCCAATGAGCAGTTCTTC. The rearrangement links TRBV12-3 or TRBV12-4 to TRBJ2-1, with 9 bases matching TRBD2. This CDR3 has 16 residues. The J segment lost 6 bases and the V segment lost 6 bases, leaving 12 bases of the junction unmatched.

The chain uses TRBV15 and TRBJ2-5, with TRBD2 matching over 8 bases. This CDR3 is 18 amino acids long. V was pared by 0 bases and J by 0 bases, with 9 bases of the junction left unmatched. Germline lookup yields CDR1 LNHNV and CDR2 YYDKDF (reference sequence). The CDR3 sequence is CATSRDPKPSGYQETQYF. CDR3 DNA sequence: TGTGCCACCAGCAGAGATCCGAAGCCTAGCGGGTACCAAGAGACCCAGTACTTC.

This clonotype has only a few counts. The CDR3 sequence: CSARDVGGRAAEQFF. CDR3 coding DNA: TGCAGTGCTAGAGATGTTGGCGGGAGGGCCGCTGAGCAGTTCTTC. This chain joins TRBV20-1 and TRBJ2-1, with 9 bases aligning to TRBD2. This CDR3 comprises 15 residues. The V gene's germline CDR1 is DFQATT and CDR2 SNEGSKA (reference sequence). V was clipped by 0 bases and J by 9 bases; unmatched bases: 9.

This clonotype showed up just a few times. The V and J genes are TRBV2 and TRBJ2-7; D is uncertain. The CDR3 loop spans 14 amino acids. The germline gives CDR1 SNHLY, CDR2 FYNNEI. Trimming left V 3 bases short and J 0 bases short, with 9 bases between. CDR3 nucleotide sequence: TGTGCCAGCAGTGAGGTCCTGATCTCCTACGAGCAGTACTTC. Its translation: CASSEVLISYEQYF.

This clonotype was found many times. CDR3 nucleotide sequence: TGTGCCAGCAGCTCCACAGGGAGCTCCTACAATGAGCAGTTCTTC. It specifies CASSSTGSSYNEQFF. The chain uses TRBV7-9 and TRBJ2-1, with a weak D call TRBD1 (6 bases). With 4 bases removed from V and 0 bases from J, the gap between germline ends came to 10 bases. The length of the CDR3 is 15 residues. Germline CDR1 reads SEHNR; CDR2 reads FQNEAQ (reference sequence).